One and the same sample provided the 14 T cell receptor beta chains below, sequenced in a study of tumor-infiltrating lymphocytes in primary liver carcinoma. Co-extracting RNA and DNA was done with roughly 18-32 mg of unsorted bulk tissue as input. Researchers generated TCR beta cDNA from 500 ng of total RNA, relying on a constant-region primer. Investigators got TCR beta libraries out of three nested multiplex PCR rounds, done with slightly modified ARM-PCR. Two initial PCR rounds of approximately 10 cycles each paired TRBV1-TRBV30 forward primers with a C-beta reverse primer. TCRdb reprocessed the multiplex PCR reads via MiXCR and lists one record per CDR3 protein. The table records over 25,000 distinct CDR3 sequences, around 79% of them present only once. Sequenced sample: liver tumor tissue from sampling region 3. The subset denotes: tumor region T3, left-lateral pole. The receptors derive from a man aged 35-49 years with primary liver carcinoma and hepatitis B virus infection.

As concerns this clonotype: One end of the junction does not line up with germline, which may come from a read error. This chain connects TRBV4-2 to TRBJ1-1; 8 bases agree with TRBD1. This CDR3 contains 17 residues. In germline, CDR1 is LGHNA, CDR2 YNFKEQ. The CDR3: CANSQEYGQGFWTEAFF. The CDR3 DNA sequence: TGCGCCAACAGCCAAGAGTACGGACAGGGTTTTTGGACTGAAGCTTTCTTC.

A remark on this clonotype: This may arise from a read error, as a much more abundant clone is one base away. This chain connects TRBV7-3 to TRBJ1-1, with TRBD1 as a possible D gene (5 bases). CDR3 length: 13 amino acids. Germline V lookup: CDR1 SGHTA, CDR2 FQGTGA. Trimming cost V 5 bases and J 10 bases, with 17 bases left between them. The CDR3 here is CASSPGDSVGAFF. CDR3 nucleotide sequence: TGTGCCAGCAGCCCGGGTGACAGTGTGGGAGCTTTCTTT.

This clonotype was counted once. One end of the junction fails to match germline, which may point to a read error. The rearrangement uses TRBV4-1 and TRBJ1-1; D might be TRBD1 (5 bases). Per the germline V gene, CDR1 is MGHRA and CDR2 is YSYEKL. This CDR3 contains 14 residues. The CDR3 nucleotides read TGCACCAGTAGCCAAGACCGCGGGGGATTAGAAGCTTTCTTT. As protein: CTSSQDRGGLEAFF.

V usage is TRBV28 and J usage is TRBJ2-2; D might be TRBD1 or TRBD2, each matching 6 bases. This CDR3 has 14 residues. Germline V CDR1 and CDR2: MDHEN, SYDVKM. CDR3 coding DNA: TGTGTCAACCTTAGGGGGGCTCGGTCCGGGGAGCTGTTTTTT. This gives the protein CVNLRGARSGELFF.

J is TRBJ2-7 and V is TRBV14, with D unclear. The CDR3 length is 13 residues. The V gene's germline CDR1 is SGHDN and CDR2 FVKESK. The germline V and J ends were trimmed by 7 bases and 1 base, with 11 bases remaining between them. The CDR3 DNA reads TGTGCCAGCAACACACAAGGGTCCTACGAGCAGTACTTC. Protein: CASNTQGSYEQYF.

The genes are TRBV29-1 and TRBJ2-2, with D possibly being TRBD2 (5 bases). CDR1 is SQVTM, CDR2 ANQGSEA, per germline. This CDR3 comprises 13 residues. V shed 1 base and J shed 8 bases, with 11 bases lying between them. CDR3 protein: CSVEGEGTGELFF. The DNA of the CDR3 is TGCAGCGTTGAAGGAGAGGGCACAGGGGAGCTGTTTTTT.

With regard to this clonotype: The junction and the germline gene differ at one end; a read error may be behind it. V is TRBV6-1 and J is TRBJ2-3, with TRBD1 as a possible D gene (8 bases). Germline CDR1 MNHNS, CDR2 SASEGT. This CDR3 is built from 14 residues. CDR3 nucleotides: TGTACCAGCATTTACAGGGGGGGCATAGATACGCAGTATTTT. Residues: CTSIYRGGIDTQYF.

There are a few counts of this clonotype. The V call is TRBV5-1, the J call TRBJ1-2; possibly TRBD1 for D (6 bases). Germline CDR1 and CDR2: SGHRS and YFSETQ. The CDR3 consists of 14 residues. The CDR3 bases are TGCACCAACAGCTGCGGCGGGGGACAACGTGGCTACACCTTC. It encodes CTNSCGGGQRGYTF.

To note about this clonotype: A read error may account for a junction end that differs from germline. CDR3 bases: TGTGCCAGCAGTTCAATCTACGAGCAGTATTTC. As protein: CASSSIYEQYF. The chain has TRBV5-5 and TRBJ2-7; D not certain. This CDR3 has 11 residues. CDR1 and CDR2 from the germline V gene are SGHKS and YYEKEE (reference sequence).

Comments on this clonotype: This could be a read error, since a much larger clone is one nucleotide away. The J gene is TRBJ1-5, the V gene TRBV30; a possible D gene is TRBD1 (6 bases). Germline V lookup: CDR1 GTSNPN, CDR2 SVGIG (reference sequence). The CDR3 loop spans 15 amino acids. In DNA form, the CDR3 reads TGTGCCTGGAGCGGACAGCTTAGAGGCAATCAGCACCAGCATTTT. This translates into CAWSGQLRGNQHQHF.

Of note for this clonotype: An end of the junction does not agree with germline; a read error may underlie this. The chain recombines TRBV7-9 with TRBJ2-7; D possibly corresponds to TRBD1 (6 bases). The germline gives CDR1 SEHNR, CDR2 FQNEAQ (reference sequence). The CDR3 is 14 amino acids. CDR3 protein: CASSLQGRGYEQYF. The CDR3 DNA sequence: TGCGCCAGCAGCCTACAGGGAAGGGGCTACGAGCAGTACTTC.

This clonotype was counted only a few times. Germline is not matched at one junction end, which may reflect a read error. The chain carries TRBV6-5 and TRBJ1-2; the D is unclear. The CDR3 covers 14 residues. The germline V gene has CDR1 MNHEY and CDR2 SVGAGI. CDR3 sequence (DNA): TGTGCCAGCAATCAGAAAGGCAGGTCGGGAGGCTACACTTTC. Amino acid sequence: CASNQKGRSGGYTF.

This clonotype came up once. An end of the junction differs from the germline gene, which may be a read error. The chain couples TRBV29-1 to TRBJ2-1; 10 nucleotides match TRBD2. The length of the CDR3 is 12 residues. Germline V lookup: CDR1 SQVTM, CDR2 ANQGSEA. The CDR3 region has the DNA TGCAGCGTCCTACTAGCGGGATATGAGCGGTTCTTC. It translates to CSVLLAGYERFF.

This clonotype showed up just a few times. A much larger clone is a single base away; this may be a read error. The chain joins TRBV24-1 to TRBJ2-3; TRBD1 agrees at 8 bases. The CDR3 is made up of 13 amino acids. Germline CDR1 is KGHDR and CDR2 is SFDVKD. CDR3 region: CAISAGGRDTQYF. The DNA of the CDR3 is TGTGCCATCAGTGCAGGGGGCAGGGATACGCAGTATTTT.